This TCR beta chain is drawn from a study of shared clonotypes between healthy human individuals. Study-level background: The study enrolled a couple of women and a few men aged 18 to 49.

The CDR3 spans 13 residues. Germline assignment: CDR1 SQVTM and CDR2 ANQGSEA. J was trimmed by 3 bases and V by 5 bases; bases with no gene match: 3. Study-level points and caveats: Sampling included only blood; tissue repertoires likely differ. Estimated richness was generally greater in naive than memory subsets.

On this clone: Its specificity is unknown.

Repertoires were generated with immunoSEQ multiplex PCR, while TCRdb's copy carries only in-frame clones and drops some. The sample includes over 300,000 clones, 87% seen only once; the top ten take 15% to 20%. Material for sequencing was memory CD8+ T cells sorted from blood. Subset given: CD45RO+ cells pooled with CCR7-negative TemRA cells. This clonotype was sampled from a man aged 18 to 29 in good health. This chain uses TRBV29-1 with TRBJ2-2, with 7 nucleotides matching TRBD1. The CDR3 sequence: CSVRGGHTGELFF. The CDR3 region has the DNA TGCAGCGTTCGAGGGGGCCACACCGGGGAGCTGTTTTTT.